These 18 T cell receptor beta chains were sequenced from one sample in a study of T cell responses to AZD1222 COVID-19 vaccine. Profiling relied on immunoSEQ multiplex PCR, and the TCRdb table lists in-frame clones only, not all of them. The sample records about 120,000 clones, approximately 89% being singletons. The input for sequencing was peripheral blood, taken on day 0 of AZD1222 vaccination. The receptors stem from an adult in good health.

The V and J genes are TRBV20-1 and TRBJ1-1; TRBD1 is a possible D gene (6 bases). This CDR3 contains 15 residues. CDR1 DFQATT and CDR2 SNEGSKA come from the germline V gene (reference sequence). The V and J ends lost 3 bases and 4 bases respectively, with 18 bases between them. As DNA, the CDR3 is TGCAGTGCTAGTGAGGTCAGGGGCGTGGGCACTGAAGCTTTCTTT. Translation: CSASEVRGVGTEAFF.

This chain links TRBV2 with TRBJ2-7; 13 bases are shared with TRBD2. There are 17 residues in the CDR3. The V and J ends lost 10 bases and 6 bases, in that order; junction bases with no gene match: 18. CDR1 SNHLY and CDR2 FYNNEI come from the germline V gene. CDR3 in amino acids: CAITSVGLAGVRSEQYF. The DNA of the CDR3 is TGTGCCATCACAAGCGTAGGACTAGCGGGGGTTCGATCCGAGCAGTACTTC.

The chain links TRBV5-1 to TRBJ2-5, with 9 bases that match TRBD1. Germline-derived CDR1 and CDR2 are SGHRS and YFSETQ. Germline trimming cut 7 bases from V and 2 bases from J; bases unmatched to any gene: 9. The CDR3 loop spans 15 amino acids. Here the CDR3 reads CASGGTGQTQETQYF. The CDR3 DNA reads TGCGCCAGCGGGGGGACAGGGCAGACACAAGAGACCCAGTACTTC.

The chain links TRBV30 to TRBJ1-4; tentative D call: TRBD1 (6 bases). Trimming removed 4 bases at V and 4 bases at J, with 13 bases between. This CDR3 spans 14 amino acids. Per germline, CDR1 GTSNPN and CDR2 SVGIG (reference sequence). The CDR3 DNA sequence: TGTGCCTGGAACAACAGGGCGGATAATGAAAAACTGTTTTTT. This encodes CAWNNRADNEKLFF.

V is TRBV2 and J is TRBJ1-5, with 7 bases matching TRBD1. This CDR3 has 16 residues. V shed 6 bases, J shed 0 bases, and the junction held 8 bases outside the gene matches. Germline V lookup: CDR1 SNHLY, CDR2 FYNNEI. The CDR3 loop is CASRLWDSYSNQPQHF. The DNA for the CDR3 is TGTGCCAGCAGGTTGTGGGACAGTTATAGCAATCAGCCCCAGCATTTT. The full variable domain, completed using reference TRBV2 and TRBJ1-5, is EPEVTQTPSHQVTQMGQEVILRCVPISNHLYFYWYRQILGQKVEFLVSFYNNEISEKSEIFDDQFSVERPDGSNFTLKIRSTKLEDSAMYFCASRLWDSYSNQPQHFGDGTRLSIL.

This clone was recorded once. V is TRBV29-1 and J is TRBJ2-2; a possible D gene is TRBD2 (6 bases). Between the trimmed V and J ends, which lost 4 bases and 6 bases, there was a span of 15 bases. The V gene's germline CDR1 is SQVTM and CDR2 ANQGSEA. CDR3 size: 14 residues. In nucleotides, the CDR3 is TGCAGCGTTGGGGCGGGGCGCAGGTCCGGGGAGCTGTTTTTT. Translated, it gives CSVGAGRRSGELFF.

This rearrangement joins TRBV6-5 to TRBJ2-7, with D possibly being TRBD2 (6 bases). There are 12 residues in the CDR3. CDR1 MNHEY and CDR2 SVGAGI come from the germline V gene. V was trimmed by 0 bases and J by 6 bases, leaving 6 bases between them. The CDR3 region is CASSYSGGEQYF. The CDR3 DNA follows: TGTGCCAGCAGTTACTCGGGGGGCGAGCAGTACTTC.

The chain uses TRBV23-1 and TRBJ1-2; D is uncertain. TRBV23-1 is known as an ORF, though its function is uncertain. With 2 bases removed from V and 6 bases from J, the gap between germline ends came to 19 bases. CDR3 length: 16 residues. CDR3 sequence (DNA): TGCGCCAGCAGTCAAATCCGAGTGCAGTCGGGAAATGGCTACACCTTC. Translating gives CASSQIRVQSGNGYTF.

This clone was counted between two and nine times. CDR3 loop: CASSQATGRALYNSPLHF. The DNA for the CDR3 is TGCGCCAGCAGCCAAGCGACGGGGCGGGCCCTTTATAATTCACCCCTCCACTTT. This chain uses TRBV4-3 with TRBJ1-6, with TRBD1 as a possible D gene (5 bases). V was clipped by 1 base and J by 4 bases, with 17 bases between them. This CDR3 region has 18 residues. Germline-derived CDR1 and CDR2 are LGHNA and YSLEER.

This clone was picked up a small number of times. The chain couples TRBV10-3 to TRBJ1-5; 8 nucleotides match TRBD1. Germline assignment: CDR1 ENHRY and CDR2 SYGVKD. J lost 5 bases, V lost 8 bases, and 5 bases had no gene match. CDR3 size: 13 residues. The CDR3 nucleotides read TGTGCCATCGCCCCGGACAGGGATCAGCCCCAGCATTTT. Translated, it gives CAIAPDRDQPQHF.

This chain joins TRBV15 and TRBJ1-1, with 12 bases lining up with TRBD1. Trimming cost V 5 bases and J 7 bases; bases outside gene matches: 5. Per germline, CDR1 LNHNV and CDR2 YYDKDF (reference sequence). The CDR3 is made up of 14 amino acids. CDR3 protein: CATSRGQGAGEAFF. The CDR3 nucleotides are TGTGCCACCAGCCGGGGACAGGGGGCAGGTGAAGCTTTCTTT.

This chain connects TRBV5-5 to TRBJ1-5; 10 bases fit TRBD1. The germline gives CDR1 SGHKS, CDR2 YYEKEE (reference sequence). CDR3 size: 14 residues. J lost 8 bases, V lost 3 bases, and 5 bases had no gene match. CDR3 sequence (DNA): TGTGCCAGCAGCTCCCGACAGGGGGCTAAGCCCCAGCATTTT. Residues: CASSSRQGAKPQHF.

The rearrangement joins TRBV10-2 to TRBJ1-5; D is possibly TRBD1 (5 bases). CDR1 is WSHSY, CDR2 SAAADI, per germline. Deletions cut 7 bases from V and 4 bases from J, with 11 bases between. The CDR3 runs 13 residues. CDR3 nucleotides: TGCGCCAGCACCCCCGGGACGAATCAGCCCCAGCATTTT. Protein product: CASTPGTNQPQHF.

This rearrangement joins TRBV5-1 to TRBJ2-2, with D possibly being TRBD1 or TRBD2 (6 bases each). V was pared by 1 base and J by 3 bases, with 13 bases between. This CDR3 contains 16 residues. The germline V gene encodes CDR1 SGHRS and CDR2 YFSETQ. The CDR3 sequence is CASSLSGAPDTGELFF. As DNA, the CDR3 is TGCGCCAGCAGCTTGTCGGGGGCGCCGGACACCGGGGAGCTGTTTTTT.

This clone is a singleton in its sample. V usage is TRBV7-6 and J usage is TRBJ2-7; TRBD2 matches at 13 bases. V lost 5 bases to trimming and J lost 0 bases; unmatched junction nucleotides: 7. The CDR3 is 17 amino acids. Germline CDR1 is SGHVS and CDR2 is FNYEAQ. The CDR3 DNA follows: TGTGCCAGCAGCCGAACTGGGACTAGCGGGGACTCCTACGAGCAGTACTTC. Amino acid sequence: CASSRTGTSGDSYEQYF. The full variable domain, in which reference TRBV7-6 and TRBJ2-7 provide the parts outside the CDR3, is GAGVSQSPRYKVTKRGQDVALRCDPISGHVSLYWYRQALGQGPEFLTYFNYEAQQDKSGLPNDRFSAERPEGSISTLTIQRTEQRDSAMYRCASSRTGTSGDSYEQYFGPGTRLTVT.

The V and J genes are TRBV4-2 and TRBJ2-7, with D possibly matching TRBD1 (6 bases). The germline V gene encodes CDR1 LGHNA and CDR2 YNFKEQ. The CDR3 sequence is 15 residues long. V dropped 4 bases and J dropped 0 bases, with 13 bases sitting between them. The CDR3 nucleotides are TGTGCCAGCAGCCGACGACAGGAAATCTCCTACGAGCAGTACTTC. It translates to CASSRRQEISYEQYF.

The chain carries TRBV7-3 and TRBJ1-1, with 7 bases identical to TRBD1. Germline trimming cut 5 bases from V and 3 bases from J; bases unmatched to any gene: 12. CDR3 length equals 16 residues. The germline V gene has CDR1 SGHTA and CDR2 FQGTGA. The CDR3 reads CASSVNRGGGYTEAFF. The CDR3, as DNA: TGTGCCAGCAGCGTAAACAGGGGCGGGGGTTACACTGAAGCTTTCTTT.

The chain employs TRBV19 and TRBJ2-1, with 8 bases matching TRBD2. This CDR3 spans 17 amino acids. Trimming took 5 bases from V and 1 from J; bases not matched to a gene: 10. The germline CDR1 and CDR2 sequences are LNHDA and SQIVND (reference sequence). The CDR3 DNA is TGTGCCAGTAGTCGCCCGGGGGTAGCGGGATCCTACAATGAGCAGTTCTTC. Amino acid sequence: CASSRPGVAGSYNEQFF.